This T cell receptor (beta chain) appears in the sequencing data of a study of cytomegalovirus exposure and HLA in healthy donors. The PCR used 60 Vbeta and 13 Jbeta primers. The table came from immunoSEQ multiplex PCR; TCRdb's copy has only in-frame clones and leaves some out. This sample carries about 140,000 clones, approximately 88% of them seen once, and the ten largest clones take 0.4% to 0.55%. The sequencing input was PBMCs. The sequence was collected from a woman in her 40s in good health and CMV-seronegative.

The CDR3 DNA is TGCGCCAGCAGCCAAGAAGGTTGGGAAGGGGCCGGCGATTCCTACGAGCAGTACTTC. Its protein is CASSQEGWEGAGDSYEQYF. The V gene is TRBV4-1, the J gene TRBJ2-7, with D perhaps matching TRBD1 (5 bases). The germline CDR1 and CDR2 sequences are MGHRA and YSYEKL. This CDR3 is 19 amino acids long. The V end lost 0 bases, the J end lost 1 base, and 22 bases lay between the germline ends.